These T cell receptor beta chains were read from a single sample in a study of T cell responses to AZD1222 COVID-19 vaccine. Sequencing was performed with immunoSEQ multiplex PCR; in TCRdb, only in-frame clones are kept and a portion is missing. The sample shows about 120,000 clones, over 85% of them seen only once. This material consisted of peripheral blood, taken on day 0 of AZD1222 vaccination. The receptors come from an adult in good health. Both conserved end residues are part of each CDR3. The order of the fields is clone size, V gene, D gene, J gene, CDR3 DNA, CDR3 protein. D genes are given only for firm matches. The size entry is marked missing in some rows and otherwise reads once, few, many or a size class.

.	TRBV24-1	TRBD1	TRBJ2-2	TGTGCCACCTGGGTTGGCAGGGGGCTCAAAAAGAACACCGGGGAGCTGTTTTTT	CATWVGRGLKKNTGELFF
.	TRBV12-3/TRBV12-4	.	TRBJ2-7	TGTGCCAGCAGTTTTGACAGGCGGCGAGAGCAGTACTTC	CASSFDRRREQYF
.	TRBV11-3	TRBD1	TRBJ2-1	TGTGCCAGCAGCTGGCGGACAGGGGACAATGAGCAGTTCTTC	CASSWRTGDNEQFF
.	TRBV27	.	TRBJ2-1	TGTGCCAGCAGCAATGGGGCGAACAATGAGCAGTTCTTC	CASSNGANNEQFF
.	TRBV23-1	TRBD2	TRBJ2-1	TGCGCCAGCAGTCAATCAAGGGGCAGCGGGGGGGCCTATGAGCAGTTCTTC	CASSQSRGSGGAYEQFF
.	TRBV18	TRBD1	TRBJ2-7	TGTGCCAGCTCACCACGGACAGGGCACGAGCAGTACTTC	CASSPRTGHEQYF
.	TRBV5-6	.	TRBJ1-5	TGTGCCAGCAGCTTGGCCGGGGGAGTCTTCAATCAGCCCCAGCATTTT	CASSLAGGVFNQPQHF
.	TRBV24-1	.	TRBJ1-1	TGTGCCACCAAAGACGGGGGGCAAGACACTGAAGCTTTCTTT	CATKDGGQDTEAFF
.	TRBV18	.	TRBJ1-2	TGTGCCAGCTTCGGCGGGGGGCGCAGGGGTGGCTACACCTTC	CASFGGGRRGGYTF
.	TRBV19	.	TRBJ2-2	TGTGCCAGTAGTATAAGGGCCGGGACCCTGAACACCGGGGAGCTGTTTTTT	CASSIRAGTLNTGELFF
.	TRBV2	TRBD1	TRBJ2-7	TGTGCCAGCAGCTTCGGACAGGGGGCAGGATACGAGCAGTACTTC	CASSFGQGAGYEQYF
.	TRBV6-5	.	TRBJ2-2	TGTGCCAGCGAGGCGGGTTACACCGGGGAGCTGTTTTTT	CASEAGYTGELFF
.	TRBV7-3	.	TRBJ1-1	TGTGCCAGCAGCCCCAACAGGGTGGTGAACACTGAAGCTTTCTTT	CASSPNRVVNTEAFF
.	TRBV5-1	.	TRBJ1-1	TGCGCCAGCAGCTTACAGGGTGCGAACACTGAAGCTTTCTTT	CASSLQGANTEAFF
.	TRBV5-1	.	TRBJ1-1	TGCGCCAGCATGAGGGGGGGCGGCACTGAAGCTTTCTTT	CASMRGGGTEAFF
.	TRBV7-3	.	TRBJ1-2	TGTGCCAGCAGCCCGACCCCAGGCTACCCTGGCTACACCTTC	CASSPTPGYPGYTF
.	TRBV6-5	.	TRBJ1-3	TGTGCCAGCAGTTGGGACAACACGAGAAACACCATATATTTT	CASSWDNTRNTIYF
.	TRBV7-2	.	TRBJ2-5	TGTGCCAGCAGCTCGCTGGGGGCACGGAAGGAGACCCAGTACTTC	CASSSLGARKETQYF
.	TRBV19	.	TRBJ2-2	TGTGCCAGTACCCTCGGGGGGCTCGAAGGTGACACCGGGGAGCTGTTTTTT	CASTLGGLEGDTGELFF
.	TRBV12-3/TRBV12-4	.	TRBJ1-2	TGTGCCAGCAGTTTACAGGGTAACTATGGCTACACCTTC	CASSLQGNYGYTF
.	TRBV7-2	.	TRBJ1-6	TGTGCCAGCAGCTTATCCTATAATTCACCCCTCCACTTT	CASSLSYNSPLHF
.	TRBV5-1	TRBD1	TRBJ2-7	TGCGCCAGCAAGGGGACAGGAACATACGAGCAGTACTTC	CASKGTGTYEQYF
.	TRBV5-8	TRBD2	TRBJ2-1	TGTGCCAGCTCACCGGGACTAGAAAGACAAAGTAGGCAGTTCTTC	CASSPGLERQSRQFF
.	TRBV15	TRBD1	TRBJ2-2	TGTGCCACCAGCAGAGATATAAGGACAGGGGGCACCGGGGAGCTGTTTTTT	CATSRDIRTGGTGELFF
.	TRBV5-3	.	TRBJ2-7	TGTGCCAGAAGCTTGGGGAGGGTCTGCTCCTACGAGCAGTACTTC	CARSLGRVCSYEQYF
once	TRBV18	.	TRBJ1-3	TGTGCCAGCTCATCCGGGACGTCTGGAAACACCATATATTTT	CASSSGTSGNTIYF
.	TRBV4-2	TRBD1	TRBJ1-2	TGTGCCAGCAGCCATCAACGGGCAGGGGGCGGCTACACCTTC	CASSHQRAGGGYTF
.	TRBV12-5	.	TRBJ2-2	TGTGCTAGTGGTTTGGAGAGGAGGGCGCCGCTGTTTTTT	CASGLERRAPLFF
once	TRBV3-1/TRBV3-2	.	TRBJ2-1	TGTGCCAGCAGCCAAGTAGGGTACGAGCAGTTCTTC	CASSQVGYEQFF
.	TRBV5-1	TRBD1	TRBJ1-1	TGCGCCAGCAGCTTACAGACAGGGCATGGCACTGAAGCTTTCTTT	CASSLQTGHGTEAFF
.	TRBV27	.	TRBJ1-5	TGTGCCAGCAGTGACCTGGGGGAGTATAGCAATCAGCCCCAGCATTTT	CASSDLGEYSNQPQHF
.	TRBV29-1	TRBD2	TRBJ2-3	TGCAGCGCCGGGACTAGCGGCCTCACAGATACGCAGTATTTT	CSAGTSGLTDTQYF
.	TRBV7-2	TRBD1	TRBJ1-2	TGTGCCAGCAGCTTAACAGGGGCTGTCTATGGCTACACCTTC	CASSLTGAVYGYTF
.	TRBV7-2	.	TRBJ2-2	TGTGCCAGCAGCGCGTACACGGCCGGGGAGCTGTTTTTT	CASSAYTAGELFF
.	TRBV3-1/TRBV3-2	.	TRBJ1-1	TGTGCCAGCAGCCCGGACACGGGTGGGAACACTGAAGCTTTCTTT	CASSPDTGGNTEAFF
.	TRBV19	.	TRBJ1-1	TGTGCCAGTAGTGCCCCCAGGGAGGCTTTCTTT	CASSAPREAFF
.	TRBV12-3/TRBV12-4	.	TRBJ1-5	TGTGCCAGCAGTTTAGCGCGGGGTCAGCCCCAGCATTTT	CASSLARGQPQHF
.	TRBV4-1	TRBD2	TRBJ2-7	TGCGCCAGCAGCCAAGACCGGAGCGGGAGGGCCCGCTACGAGCAGTACTTC	CASSQDRSGRARYEQYF
.	TRBV5-1	TRBD2	TRBJ2-7	TGCGCCAGCAGCTTGGCCGAGCTAGCGGGAGTAGACGAGCAGTACTTC	CASSLAELAGVDEQYF
once	TRBV5-6	.	TRBJ2-4	TGTGCCAGCAGCTTGGACAGGGCAATAGCCAAAAACATTCAGTACTTC	CASSLDRAIAKNIQYF
.	TRBV2	.	TRBJ1-1	TGTGCCAGCAGTGACGGGATGGGGGTTGAAGCTTTCTTT	CASSDGMGVEAFF
.	TRBV5-6	.	TRBJ2-3	TGTGCCAGCAGCCGAGACCCTAGCACAGATACGCAGTATTTT	CASSRDPSTDTQYF
.	TRBV19	TRBD1	TRBJ1-1	TGTGCCAGTAGTTCCCGGAGGGGGCGGCAGCAGAACACTGAAGCTTTCTTT	CASSSRRGRQQNTEAFF
.	TRBV3-1/TRBV3-2	.	TRBJ1-1	TGTGCCAGCAGCCAAGGAGTGTGGGCCTCGAAGACTGAAGCTTTCTTT	CASSQGVWASKTEAFF
.	TRBV24-1	.	TRBJ1-5	TGTGCCACCAGTGATCCCGCCAGGGGCAATCAGCCCCAGCATTTT	CATSDPARGNQPQHF
.	TRBV5-1	.	TRBJ1-5	TGCGCCAGCAGCTTTGGTAGCGGTAATCAGCCCCAGCATTTT	CASSFGSGNQPQHF